This T cell receptor (beta chain) comes out of a study of OX40 agonist ivuxolimab in advanced cancers. Overall study: Those treated in dose escalation had hepatocellular carcinoma, melanoma, renal cell cancer or head and neck cancer. Three patients had partial responses: one hepatocellular carcinoma, two cutaneous melanoma. Study-level results: Both CD4+ and CD8+ T cell populations in blood had undergone clonal expansion by week 6 at 0.1 to 3.0 mg/kg. The antigen specificity of the peripheral T cells (those that were expanded) was not determined.

The V end lost 3 bases, the J end lost 0 bases, and 7 bases lay between the germline ends. Germline V gene lookup returns CDR1 SGDLS and CDR2 YYNGEE. The CDR3 totals 15 residues. Profiling relied on immunoSEQ multiplex PCR, and the TCRdb table lists in-frame clones only, not all of them. The data hold over 80,000 clones, with around 80% observed a single time. On this clone: What it binds is not known.

The origin of this receptor is an adult with an advanced solid tumor such as melanoma, head and neck, liver or kidney cancer. The sequenced sample was CD4+ or CD8+ T cells sorted from blood, obtained in a trial of the OX40 agonist ivuxolimab. J is TRBJ1-6 and V is TRBV9; D ambiguous. CDR3 loop: CASSGIGSYNSPLHF. In DNA, the CDR3 is TGTGCCAGCAGCGGGATAGGCTCCTATAATTCACCCCTCCACTTT. Full variable domain (rest looked up from reference TRBV9 and TRBJ1-6): DSGVTQTPKHLITATGQRVTLRCSPRSGDLSVYWYQQSLDQGLQFLIQYYNGEERAKGNILERFSAQQFPDLHSELNLSSLELGDSALYFCASSGIGSYNSPLHFGNGTRLTVT.